What follows describes a single T cell receptor beta chain. The PCR had 60 Vbeta and 13 Jbeta primers. Generated by immunoSEQ multiplex PCR, the TCRdb table keeps only in-frame clones and is missing some. The data contain over 15,000 clones, about four fifths of them singletons. This record belongs to a study of cytomegalovirus exposure and HLA in healthy donors. CDR3 size: 15 residues. The trim removed 2 bases at V and 5 bases at J, leaving 6 bases unmatched. CDR1 is KGHSH and CDR2 is LQKENI in the germline V gene. The TCR was taken from a human donor in good health. This chain joins TRBV18 and TRBJ2-5; 9 bases are shared with TRBD2. Material for sequencing was PBMCs. In DNA, the CDR3 is TGTGCCAGCTCACCAACAGCGGGAGGAAGGGAGACCCAGTACTTC. This sequence encodes CASSPTAGGRETQYF. Complete variable domain (other parts from reference TRBV18 and TRBJ2-5): NAGVMQNPRHLVRRRGQEARLRCSPMKGHSHVYWYRQLPEEGLKFMVYLQKENIIDESGMPKERFSAEFPKEGPSILRIQQVVRGDSAAYFCASSPTAGGRETQYFGPGTRLLVL.